The entry below describes one TCR beta chain. No antigen is known for it. This sample stems from a study of T cell responses to AZD1222 COVID-19 vaccine. Study outcomes and limitations: Just 5 to 7 people given AZD1222 tested seropositive at baseline.

TCRdb's copy holds only in-frame clones and misses some; the assay was immunoSEQ multiplex PCR. The sample carries tens of thousands of clones, approximately 89% recorded once. Per germline, CDR1 SGHRS and CDR2 YFSETQ. V lost 0 bases, J lost 0 bases, and 9 bases lay in between. There are 15 residues in the CDR3. This TCR came from an adult in good health. Specimen: peripheral blood, collected on day 0 of AZD1222 vaccination. The rearrangement uses TRBV5-1 and TRBJ1-1; no definite D call. In DNA, the CDR3 is TGCGCCAGCAGCTTGGAGCTCAGCGTGAACACTGAAGCTTTCTTT. This codes for CASSLELSVNTEAFF.